The 31 T cell receptor beta chains below were found in one sample sequenced in a study of T cell repertoires in cytomegalovirus infection. One entry per CDR3 protein results from TCRdb running MiXCR on the reads. This table has about 830,000 distinct CDR3 sequences, approximately 30% appearing once. No antigens are known for them. This sample comprised cultured CD8+ T cells from PBMCs, obtained from culture after CMV antigen stimulation. The receptors were gathered from a human donor in good health (CMV status not recorded). Some clones in this sample may be carry-over from other donors' samples.

This clonotype was observed a few times. The V and J genes are TRBV6-1 and TRBJ2-3; 9 positions agree with TRBD2. The CDR3 has 13 amino acids. Germline V lookup: CDR1 MNHNS, CDR2 SASEGT. With V trimmed by 9 bases and J by 1 base, 2 bases remained unmatched. The CDR3 region has the DNA TGTGCCAGTGGACTAGCGCGCACAGATACGCAGTATTTT. This sequence encodes CASGLARTDTQYF.

V usage is TRBV11-3 and J usage is TRBJ1-3; D not resolved. V lost 2 bases and J lost 0, with 8 bases in between. Germline V lookup: CDR1 SGHNT, CDR2 YENEEA. CDR3 size: 15 residues. The CDR3 sequence: CASSLSGLSGNTIYF. The CDR3 nucleotides read TGTGCCAGCAGCTTAAGCGGACTCTCTGGAAACACCATATATTTT.

This chain uses TRBV6-2 or TRBV6-3 with TRBJ2-5; D remains ambiguous. The CDR3 totals 13 residues. From germline, CDR1 is MNHEY and CDR2 SVGEGT. V was pared by 2 bases and J by 7 bases, with 11 bases between. The CDR3 bases are TGTGCCAGCAGTTACGTAGTGGAAGGGACCCAGTACTTC. Amino acids: CASSYVVEGTQYF.

This rearrangement joins TRBV7-6 to TRBJ2-3; TRBD2 agrees at 10 bases. With V trimmed by 1 base and J by 1 base, 8 bases remained unmatched. Germline V gene data show CDR1 as SGHVS and CDR2 as FNYEAQ. There are 18 residues in the CDR3. CDR3 region: CASSLGLAGAKRTDTQYF. CDR3 bases: TGTGCCAGCAGCTTAGGGCTAGCGGGGGCCAAACGCACAGATACGCAGTATTTT.

Ten or more counts support this clonotype. CDR3 sequence reads: CASSLYGGGLKNIQYF. In DNA, the CDR3 is TGTGCCAGCAGCTTATACGGGGGGGGGCTCAAAAACATTCAGTACTTC. The chain joins TRBV7-2 to TRBJ2-4; the match to TRBD2 covers 8 bases. This CDR3 has 16 residues. V lost 2 bases, J lost 3 bases, and 6 bases stayed unmatched. Per the germline V gene, CDR1 is SGHTA and CDR2 is FQGNSA.

This clonotype was recorded a few times. This chain's CDR3 is CASSLRLAGASYEQYV. As DNA, the CDR3 is TGTGCCAGCAGTTTACGGTTGGCAGGGGCTTCCTACGAGCAGTACGTC. The chain combines TRBV28 with TRBJ2-7; tentatively, D is TRBD1 (6 bases). CDR1 is MDHEN and CDR2 is SYDVKM in the germline V gene. This CDR3 has 16 amino acids. Trimming left V 2 bases short and J 1 base short, with 15 bases between.

The J gene is TRBJ1-1, the V gene TRBV27, with D uncertain. The CDR3 is 14 amino acids. The germline V and J ends were trimmed by 5 bases and 0 bases, with 10 bases remaining between them. The germline gives CDR1 MNHEY, CDR2 SMNVEV (reference sequence). CDR3 sequence (DNA): TGTGCCAGCAGTACACGGCCGTTGAACACTGAAGCTTTCTTT. Its translation: CASSTRPLNTEAFF.

This clonotype was seen repeatedly, ten times or more. This chain uses TRBV7-9 with TRBJ2-7; 9 bases match TRBD1. V dropped 4 bases and J dropped 4; count of bases not matched to a gene: 2. The CDR3 consists of 13 residues. Germline V lookup: CDR1 SEHNR, CDR2 FQNEAQ (reference sequence). For the CDR3, the DNA is TGTGCCAGCAGCTACGACAGGGGGTACGAGCAGTACGTC. Amino acids: CASSYDRGYEQYV.

The chain has TRBV5-1 and TRBJ1-1; possible D gene TRBD1, 5 bases. This CDR3 has 15 amino acids. The ends were cut back, 1 base at V and 3 bases at J, with 13 bases in the middle. CDR1 and CDR2 (germline): SGHRS, YFSETQ. The CDR3 protein is CASSLKEGAYTEAFF. DNA for the CDR3: TGCGCCAGCAGCTTGAAAGAAGGGGCTTACACTGAAGCTTTCTTT.

This clonotype was recorded a few times. The chain employs TRBV12-3 or TRBV12-4 and TRBJ1-6, with D perhaps TRBD1 (6 bases). Deletions cut 4 bases from V and 7 bases from J, with 17 bases between. The CDR3 is made up of 16 amino acids. In DNA, the CDR3 is TGTGCCAGCAGTTCCTCCCGAGGGGGGGGAAATTCACCCCTCCACTTT. This sequence encodes CASSSSRGGGNSPLHF.

In this sample, this clonotype turned up a few times. The rearrangement links TRBV6-6 to TRBJ1-2; D is undetermined. V shed 4 bases and J shed 3 bases, with 15 bases lying between them. The CDR3 is made up of 15 amino acids. Per germline, CDR1 MNHNY and CDR2 SVGAGI (reference sequence). CDR3 DNA sequence: TGTGCCAGCAGTTTAGAAGACGGAGTGTACTATGGCTACACCTTC. This sequence encodes CASSLEDGVYYGYTF.

This clonotype was seen repeatedly, ten times or more. As DNA, the CDR3 is TGTGCCAGCAGCAAGACCGGGACTACCACAGATACGCAGTATTTT. This codes for CASSKTGTTTDTQYF. V is TRBV7-8 and J is TRBJ2-3, with TRBD2 identical over 7 bases. The V and J ends lost 5 bases and 2 bases, in that order; junction bases with no gene match: 7. Per germline, CDR1 SGHVS and CDR2 FQNEAQ. The CDR3 length is 15 residues.

Only a few counts were recorded for this clonotype. This chain joins TRBV7-9 and TRBJ2-2, with D possibly matching TRBD1 (6 bases). The V gene lost 5 bases and the J gene lost 2 bases, with 15 bases spanning the gap. Germline-derived CDR1 and CDR2 are SEHNR and FQNEAQ (reference sequence). The CDR3 length is 16 residues. The CDR3 reads CASSPESGANTGELFF. The CDR3 DNA reads as TGTGCCAGCAGCCCTGAGTCAGGGGCAAACACCGGGGAGCTGTTTTTT.

The chain joins TRBV6-5 to TRBJ2-1; D perhaps matches TRBD2 (5 bases). CDR3 size: 13 residues. In germline, CDR1 is MNHEY, CDR2 SVGAGI. V shed 0 bases and J shed 9 bases, with 9 bases lying between them. DNA for the CDR3: TGTGCCAGCAGTTACTCGAGGGTCGGTGAGCAGTTCTTC. As protein: CASSYSRVGEQFF.

This clonotype has a single count. The chain joins TRBV5-6 to TRBJ1-5; unclear D gene. The CDR3 is 16 residues long. The V end lost 0 bases, the J end lost 3 bases, and 13 bases lay between the germline ends. Germline loops: CDR1 SGHDT, CDR2 YYEEEE. CDR3 coding DNA: TGTGCCAGCAGCTTGGGGCCCGGCGTTATCAATCAGCCCCAGCATTTT. Translated: CASSLGPGVINQPQHF.

This clonotype was seen ten or more times. The rearrangement uses TRBV20-1 and TRBJ2-6; maybe TRBD2 (6 bases). Per the germline V gene, CDR1 is DFQATT and CDR2 is SNEGSKA (reference sequence). The CDR3 extends over 18 amino acids. V lost 3 bases and J lost 0, with 18 bases in between. The CDR3 here is CSASAGTSSSSGANVLTF. In DNA form, the CDR3 reads TGCAGTGCTAGCGCCGGGACTTCATCCTCCTCTGGGGCCAACGTCCTGACTTTC.

This clonotype turned up a few times. The chain carries TRBV20-1 and TRBJ2-1; tentative D call: TRBD2 (7 bases). This CDR3 has 15 amino acids. Germline values: CDR1 DFQATT, CDR2 SNEGSKA (reference sequence). V dropped 2 bases and J dropped 2 bases, with 13 bases sitting between them. CDR3 residues: CSARTAGATYNEQFF. The CDR3 nucleotides are TGCAGTGCTAGAACTGCGGGGGCCACCTACAATGAGCAGTTCTTC.

This clonotype has just a few counts. The V call is TRBV19, the J call TRBJ2-1, with D possibly matching TRBD1 (6 bases). The CDR3 contains 15 residues. Germline assignment: CDR1 LNHDA and CDR2 SQIVND (reference sequence). Trimming shortened V by 8 bases and J by 3 bases, and 17 bases separated the two germline ends. The CDR3, as DNA: TGTGCCAGTTCTATCAGGGGCCTATTCTACAATGAGCAGTTCTTC. It yields the protein CASSIRGLFYNEQFF.

This clonotype has ten or more counts. The genes are TRBV4-2 and TRBJ2-7; TRBD1 aligns across 7 bases. The germline gives CDR1 LGHNA, CDR2 YNFKEQ. V trimming: 2 bases; J trimming: 0 bases; junction bases outside the gene matches: 4. This CDR3 contains 15 residues. The CDR3 coding sequence is TGTGCCAGCAGCCAACACCAGGGGGTCTCCTACGAGCAGTACTTC. Residues: CASSQHQGVSYEQYF.

This clonotype turned up a few times. V gene TRBV10-2 combines with J gene TRBJ1-1; TRBD1 agrees at 11 bases. CDR3 size: 16 residues. From germline, CDR1 is WSHSY and CDR2 SAAADI. The V gene end was trimmed by 7 bases and the J gene end by 7 bases; junction bases not matched to a gene: 14. CDR3 DNA sequence: TGCGCCAGCACCCTAAGACCGGGACAGGGGGATTATGAAGCTTTCTTT. Residues: CASTLRPGQGDYEAFF.

This sequence joins TRBV28 and TRBJ2-5, with D perhaps assigned TRBD1 or TRBD2 (5 bases each). There are 17 residues in the CDR3. With 5 bases removed from V and 4 bases from J, the gap between germline ends came to 23 bases. The germline CDR1 and CDR2 sequences are MDHEN and SYDVKM. The CDR3 sequence: CASSPPGARGEGETQYF. CDR3 DNA: TGTGCCAGCAGTCCACCCGGCGCGAGGGGTGAAGGAGAGACCCAGTACTTC.

The chain is built from TRBV6-5 and TRBJ2-2; D is perhaps TRBD1 or TRBD2 (5 bases each). Germline CDR1 MNHEY, CDR2 SVGAGI. CDR3 length: 14 residues. V lost 5 bases to trimming and J lost 4 bases, with 11 bases between them. The DNA for the CDR3 is TGTGCCAGCAGTCACGGGACGGTCACCGGGGAGCTGTTTTTT. This translates into CASSHGTVTGELFF.

The table lists this clonotype with many counts. The chain links TRBV2 to TRBJ1-6; no clear D. In germline, CDR1 is SNHLY, CDR2 FYNNEI. This CDR3 comprises 17 residues. Trimming took off 1 base at V and 2 bases at J, with 12 bases between the two ends. The CDR3 coding sequence is TGTGCCAGCAGTGAAGGCAGTCTGGGAACCTATAATTCACCCCTCCACTTT. This gives the protein CASSEGSLGTYNSPLHF.

J is TRBJ2-7 and V is TRBV20-1; 7 nucleotides line up with TRBD1. Germline V lookup: CDR1 DFQATT, CDR2 SNEGSKA (reference sequence). V was pared by 4 bases and J by 4 bases, with 7 bases of the junction left unmatched. This CDR3 has 13 amino acids. CDR3 in amino acids: CSAKQGLAYEQYV. The CDR3, as DNA: TGCAGTGCTAAACAGGGGTTGGCATACGAGCAGTACGTC.

This clonotype was counted a few times. This rearrangement joins TRBV27 to TRBJ2-1, with 9 bases matching TRBD2. Germline values: CDR1 MNHEY, CDR2 SMNVEV (reference sequence). The CDR3 extends over 14 amino acids. Unmatched junction bases numbered 11, after V lost 5 bases and J lost 12 bases. The CDR3 sequence: CASSHLAGPEGQFF. For the CDR3, the DNA is TGTGCCAGCAGTCACCTAGCGGGGCCTGAGGGGCAGTTCTTC.

V and J are TRBV7-6 and TRBJ1-1, with D maybe TRBD1 (5 bases). This CDR3 has 17 amino acids. Per the germline V gene, CDR1 is SGHVS and CDR2 is FNYEAQ. Trimming removed 2 bases from V and 1 base from J, with 17 bases in between. DNA for the CDR3: TGTGCCAGCAGCTTACCCCGGGACGGCCCCGGGAACACTGAAGCTTTCTTT. Translating gives CASSLPRDGPGNTEAFF.

This clonotype turned up a few times. The CDR3: CATSAGTSGGARYQETQYF. CDR3 sequence (DNA): TGTGCCACCAGCGCTGGGACTAGCGGGGGGGCCCGCTACCAAGAGACCCAGTACTTC. V is TRBV6-5 and J is TRBJ2-5, with TRBD2 matching 16 bases. Germline CDR1 MNHEY, CDR2 SVGAGI. J gave up 0 bases and V 10 bases, and 14 bases lay outside the gene matches. This CDR3 has 19 residues.

This chain joins TRBV20-1 and TRBJ2-3, with unresolved D. The V and J ends lost 0 bases and 4 bases respectively, with 23 bases between them. The CDR3 is 18 amino acids. CDR1 DFQATT and CDR2 SNEGSKA come from the germline V gene (reference sequence). In nucleotides, the CDR3 is TGCAGTGCTAGAGATCAAGTTGCGGTTCTACGCTTCCCAGATACGCAGTATTTT. It specifies CSARDQVAVLRFPDTQYF.

The V gene is TRBV13, the J gene TRBJ1-1; no clear D. Germline loops: CDR1 PRHDT, CDR2 FYEKMQ (reference sequence). The CDR3 is 12 residues long. Trimming pared 0 bases from V and 11 bases from J, leaving 10 bases between. This CDR3 reads CASSLGRVGAFF. CDR3 nucleotides: TGTGCCAGCAGCTTAGGTCGCGTCGGGGCTTTCTTT.

This rearrangement joins TRBV4-1 to TRBJ2-1, with 10 bases matching TRBD2. Losses at the gene ends were 0 bases for V and 4 bases for J; bases not matched to a gene: 3. The CDR3 consists of 16 residues. The V gene's germline CDR1 is MGHRA and CDR2 YSYEKL. CDR3 bases: TGCGCCAGCAGCCAAGATGAGCGGGGGGGTTACAATGAGCAGTTCTTC. Its protein product is CASSQDERGGYNEQFF.

DNA for the CDR3: TGTGCCAGCAGCTCTAGTCCTAATGAAAAACTGTTTTTT. It is translated as CASSSSPNEKLFF. The chain uses TRBV7-6 and TRBJ1-4, with D hard to call. CDR1 is SGHVS and CDR2 is FNYEAQ in the germline V gene. The CDR3 loop spans 13 amino acids. The V gene lost 4 bases and the J gene lost 3 bases, with 6 bases spanning the gap.